These 20 T cell receptor beta chains came from one sample sequenced in a study of early T cells in non-severe SARS-CoV-2 infection. TCRdb ran MiXCR on the 5' RACE reads and lists one entry per CDR3 protein. The sample has fewer than 90,000 distinct CDR3 sequences; 13% to 15% are singletons. Sequencing was carried out using whole blood. These receptors originate from an adult who was a healthcare worker with PCR-confirmed SARS-CoV-2 infection or an uninfected control (not recorded which).

The chain couples TRBV29-1 to TRBJ2-1; 12 bases fit TRBD1. Germline assignment: CDR1 SQVTM and CDR2 ANQGSEA. The CDR3 sequence is 14 residues long. V lost 8 bases to trimming and J lost 7 bases; unmatched junction nucleotides: 9. The CDR3 region is CSSRDRGPGNEQFF. CDR3 bases: TGCAGCTCGAGGGACAGGGGGCCAGGTAATGAGCAGTTCTTC.

The table lists this clonotype with many counts. The chain combines TRBV5-1 with TRBJ2-5, with D possibly matching TRBD1 (5 bases). Between the trimmed V and J ends, which lost 5 bases and 7 bases, there was a span of 18 bases. The CDR3 loop spans 14 amino acids. From germline, CDR1 is SGHRS and CDR2 YFSETQ. The CDR3 here is CASSRTRIQGTQYF. In DNA, the CDR3 is TGCGCCAGCAGTCGGACCCGAATCCAGGGGACCCAGTACTTC.

V and J are TRBV20-1 and TRBJ2-5; D call uncertain. The CDR3 spans 13 residues. The ends were cut back, 6 bases at V and 0 bases at J, with 11 bases in the middle. Looked up from germline, CDR1 is DFQATT and CDR2 is SNEGSKA (reference sequence). The CDR3 region has the DNA TGCAGTGCCAAGGGTACTAACCAAGAGACCCAGTACTTC. Protein product: CSAKGTNQETQYF.

This clonotype was seen only a few times. This chain joins TRBV6-2 or TRBV6-3 and TRBJ2-1; 10 bases map to TRBD2. Germline loops: CDR1 MNHEY, CDR2 SVGEGT. The V segment lost 2 bases and the J segment 5 bases; nucleotides outside the gene matches: 9. CDR3 length equals 17 residues. In DNA, the CDR3 is TGTGCCAGCAGTTACCTTCCGAGCGGGGGGGGAAACAATGAGCAGTTCTTC. Translating it yields CASSYLPSGGGNNEQFF.

The chain recombines TRBV2 with TRBJ2-5; D ambiguous. CDR1 is SNHLY and CDR2 is FYNNEI in the germline V gene. Deletions cut 7 bases from V and 10 bases from J, with 19 bases between. The CDR3 has 13 amino acids. The CDR3 DNA is TGTGCCAGCAAGTTGGACCTCTTATGGTTCCAGTACTTC. Translation gives CASKLDLLWFQYF. The entire variable domain, with the rest obtained from reference TRBV2 and TRBJ2-5, is as follows: EPEVTQTPSHQVTQMGQEVILRCVPISNHLYFYWYRQILGQKVEFLVSFYNNEISEKSEIFDDQFSVERPDGSNFTLKIRSTKLEDSAMYFCASKLDLLWFQYFGPGTRLLVL.

This clonotype was detected a few times. The chain is built from TRBV7-8 and TRBJ1-1, with TRBD1 matching 7 bases. This CDR3 is built from 15 residues. The germline V gene has CDR1 SGHVS and CDR2 FQNEAQ. J lost 0 bases, V lost 5 bases, and 6 bases had no gene match. CDR3 DNA sequence: TGTGCCAGCAGCGTGGGACAGATTATGAACACTGAAGCTTTCTTT. Translation gives CASSVGQIMNTEAFF.

The chain is built from TRBV20-1 and TRBJ2-5; D is perhaps TRBD2 (6 bases). The CDR3 has 14 residues. V gave up 8 bases and J gave up 2 bases, with 18 bases separating them. Per the germline V gene, CDR1 is DFQATT and CDR2 is SNEGSKA (reference sequence). CDR3 nucleotides: TGCAGTCCAAAAAGGGTCGGGGGACAAGAGACCCAGTACTTC. Residues: CSPKRVGGQETQYF.

The sample holds a few counts of this clonotype. The V and J genes are TRBV7-9 and TRBJ1-6, with 7 nucleotides matching TRBD1. The CDR3 is made up of 15 amino acids. Germline V lookup: CDR1 SEHNR, CDR2 FQNEAQ (reference sequence). Losses at the gene ends were 5 bases for V and 11 bases for J; bases not matched to a gene: 12. The CDR3 DNA sequence: TGTGCCAGCAGCGCTCTCGGGACAGCCCACACACCCCTCCACTTT. The encoded protein is CASSALGTAHTPLHF.

This clonotype has just a few counts. In DNA form, the CDR3 reads TGTGCCAGCAGCCACCAAAGGGCTAGCGGATCGAGCGAGCAGTACTTC. Translation gives CASSHQRASGSSEQYF. The V call is TRBV14, the J call TRBJ2-7; TRBD2 aligns across 7 bases. The V segment lost 3 bases and the J segment 6 bases; nucleotides outside the gene matches: 14. Germline-derived CDR1 and CDR2 are SGHDN and FVKESK. The CDR3 runs 16 residues. The variable domain in full, completed from reference TRBV14 and TRBJ2-7, reads EAGVTQFPSHSVIEKGQTVTLRCDPISGHDNLYWYRRVMGKEIKFLLHFVKESKQDESGMPNNRFLAERTGGTYSTLKVQPAELEDSGVYFCASSHQRASGSSEQYFGPGTRLTVT.

The V call is TRBV6-2 or TRBV6-3, the J call TRBJ2-1; 14 bases align to TRBD2. Germline V CDR1 and CDR2: MNHEY, SVGEGT. J gave up 3 bases and V 7 bases, and 14 bases lay outside the gene matches. The CDR3 is 19 amino acids. CDR3 in DNA: TGTGCCAGCACCCAATCCGGGGGACTAGCGGGGGCCCTCTACAATGAGCAGTTCTTC. Translated, it gives CASTQSGGLAGALYNEQFF.

A few counts support this clonotype. This chain connects TRBV29-1 to TRBJ1-1; 8 nucleotides line up with TRBD1. Per the germline V gene, CDR1 is SQVTM and CDR2 is ANQGSEA. Trimming cost V 5 bases and J 6 bases; bases outside gene matches: 8. The CDR3 contains 13 residues. This CDR3 reads CSVPTGGLAEAFF. DNA of the CDR3: TGCAGCGTTCCTACAGGGGGATTAGCTGAAGCTTTCTTT.

This clonotype has just a few counts. This rearrangement joins TRBV27 to TRBJ1-1; D remains ambiguous. The CDR3 is 14 residues long. The V end was cut by 6 bases, the J end by 1 base, with 12 bases between. Germline V CDR1 and CDR2: MNHEY, SMNVEV (reference sequence). The DNA for the CDR3 is TGTGCCAGCAGAGGGAAGAGAGGGAACACTGAAGCTTTCTTT. Amino acids: CASRGKRGNTEAFF.

The chain has TRBV4-2 and TRBJ1-1, with D possibly matching TRBD1 (5 bases). The CDR3 loop spans 15 amino acids. V shed 3 bases and J shed 2 bases, with 13 bases lying between them. Germline CDR1 reads LGHNA; CDR2 reads YNFKEQ. The CDR3 region is CASSQANQGNTEAFF. CDR3 in DNA: TGTGCCAGCAGCCAGGCAAATCAGGGCAACACTGAAGCTTTCTTT.

The rearrangement links TRBV6-1 to TRBJ2-5, with D hard to call. This CDR3 spans 16 amino acids. Germline V CDR1 and CDR2: MNHNS, SASEGT. V lost 2 bases to trimming and J lost 5 bases, with 18 bases between them. CDR3 sequence (DNA): TGTGCCAGCAGTGAACCGGGCCGGGCCGCCCAGGAGACCCAGTACTTC. Translation gives CASSEPGRAAQETQYF.

This clonotype was detected a few times. The chain couples TRBV5-4 to TRBJ2-2; D remains unclear. V was cut by 1 base and J by 3 bases, with 10 bases left in between. The CDR3 runs to 15 residues. The germline V gene has CDR1 SGHNT and CDR2 YYREEE (reference sequence). The CDR3 protein is CASSLWVGYTGELFF. The CDR3 DNA follows: TGTGCCAGCAGCTTGTGGGTAGGCTACACCGGGGAGCTGTTTTTT.

This clonotype appeared a few times. V gene TRBV28 combines with J gene TRBJ1-5; the match to TRBD1 covers 7 bases. V shed 4 bases, J shed 5 bases, and the junction held 5 bases outside the gene matches. This CDR3 has 14 amino acids. Germline V gene sequence: CDR1 MDHEN, CDR2 SYDVKM. The CDR3, as DNA: TGTGCCAGCAGTTACCGACAGGGTCATCAGCCCCAGCATTTT. It specifies CASSYRQGHQPQHF. Complete variable domain (other parts from reference TRBV28 and TRBJ1-5): DVKVTQSSRYLVKRTGEKVFLECVQDMDHENMFWYRQDPGLGLRLIYFSYDVKMKEKGDIPEGYSVSREKKERFSLILESASTNQTSMYLCASSYRQGHQPQHFGDGTRLSIL.

This clonotype has more than one count but fewer than ten. The chain links TRBV6-2 or TRBV6-3 to TRBJ1-5; 7 nucleotides agree with TRBD1. V shed 5 bases, J shed 6 bases, and the junction held 7 bases outside the gene matches. Germline CDR1 reads MNHEY; CDR2 reads SVGEGT. The length of the CDR3 is 14 residues. Here the CDR3 reads CASSPDRDVQPQHF. CDR3 DNA sequence: TGTGCCAGCAGTCCCGACAGGGATGTTCAGCCCCAGCATTTT.

There are a few counts of this clonotype. The CDR3 reads CSVEPRAGEQFF. CDR3 nucleotide sequence: TGCAGCGTTGAACCCAGGGCGGGTGAGCAGTTCTTC. This sequence joins TRBV29-1 and TRBJ2-1; D may match TRBD1 or TRBD2 (5 bases each). Between the trimmed V and J ends, which lost 2 bases and 9 bases, there was a span of 11 bases. The CDR3 loop spans 12 amino acids. Per the germline V gene, CDR1 is SQVTM and CDR2 is ANQGSEA.

This clonotype was seen many times. This chain connects TRBV6-2 or TRBV6-3 to TRBJ2-1; 8 positions match TRBD1. The V segment lost 5 bases and the J segment 7 bases; nucleotides outside the gene matches: 4. CDR1 MNHEY and CDR2 SVGEGT come from the germline V gene. The CDR3 sequence is 13 residues long. The CDR3 loop is CASSLDRGNEQFF. CDR3 nucleotide sequence: TGTGCCAGCAGTCTCGACAGGGGAAATGAGCAGTTCTTC.

This clonotype was found a few times. The V and J genes are TRBV6-2 or TRBV6-3 and TRBJ2-6; D is unresolved. Germline-derived CDR1 and CDR2 are MNHEY and SVGEGT. V lost 6 bases and J lost 3, with 12 bases in between. The CDR3 sequence is 15 residues long. The CDR3 here is CASSWTPGGANVLTF. The CDR3, as DNA: TGTGCCAGCAGCTGGACGCCCGGTGGGGCCAACGTCCTGACTTTC.